The sequence of this T cell receptor beta chain was determined in a study of blood T cell repertoires in COVID-19. Across the study: COVID-19 samples from acute and convalescent phases originated in the United States, Italy and Spain.

Trimming left V 3 bases short and J 4 bases short, with 6 bases between. Germline-derived CDR1 and CDR2 are SEHNR and FQNEAQ (reference sequence). The CDR3 has 13 residues. Original data processing: By means of reference gene primer amplification, nucleated cell counts were estimated. Produced via immunoSEQ multiplex PCR; TCRdb's table is partial and in-frame only. Clone size and V and J calls were adopted from that table, with D and trimming inferred from the DNA. The sample lists a few hundred thousand clones, 80% to 90% seen once, with 2.2% in the top ten. Symptom resolution, clearance, or two negative PCRs marked donors in Cohort 3 as recovered.

The receptor's source is a man younger than 40 who had recovered from COVID-19. Source material: PBMCs or T cells enriched from blood (not recorded which). This chain links TRBV7-9 with TRBJ2-2; no reliable D call. The CDR3 loop reads CASSFFFTGELFF. The CDR3 DNA reads as TGTGCCAGCAGCTTCTTTTTCACCGGGGAGCTGTTTTTT.